This T cell receptor beta chain came from a study of T cell changes during pregnancy in multiple sclerosis. Using immunoSEQ multiplex PCR, the repertoire was profiled, and TCRdb retains in-frame clones only, with some absent. Seen here are tens of thousands of clones, approximately 91% observed once, and the top ten hold approximately 0.4%. The CDR3 contains 15 residues. The V gene's germline CDR1 is MNHEY and CDR2 SMNVEV (reference sequence). V lost 3 bases and J lost 3; bases outside the gene matches: 6. This sequence joins TRBV27 and TRBJ2-7; 9 bases are shared with TRBD2. The source is a female donor with multiple sclerosis, enrolled in a pregnancy study. The sample was CD4+ T cells from peripheral blood mononuclear cells, taken in the third trimester of pregnancy. CDR3 sequence reads: CASSFRSGGNYEQYF. In DNA form, the CDR3 reads TGTGCCAGCAGTTTCCGGAGCGGGGGGAACTACGAGCAGTACTTC.